The 3 T cell receptor beta chains below come from one sample, sequenced in a study of blood T cell repertoires in COVID-19. Sequencing was performed with immunoSEQ multiplex PCR; in TCRdb, only in-frame clones are kept and a portion is missing. The sample consists of 60,000 or so clones, more than 60% of them appearing once. The sequencing sample was made of peripheral blood. These receptors were taken from a human donor in a cohort sampled during active COVID-19.

This rearrangement joins TRBV6-5 to TRBJ2-7, with D perhaps TRBD2 (6 bases). V was pared by 7 bases and J by 4 bases, with 14 bases between. The CDR3 contains 13 residues. The V gene's germline CDR1 is MNHEY and CDR2 SVGAGI. CDR3 DNA: TGTGCCAGCACCCGAAGCGGGTTTTACGAGCAGTACTTC. This encodes CASTRSGFYEQYF.

The V and J genes are TRBV5-1 and TRBJ2-7, with TRBD2 identical over 11 bases. The CDR3 has 16 amino acids. V lost 4 bases and J lost 5; bases outside the gene matches: 11. The germline V gene encodes CDR1 SGHRS and CDR2 YFSETQ. CDR3 DNA: TGCGCCAGCAGCCGCGGGCTAGCGGGGGGCCAAAACGAGCAGTACTTC. It translates to CASSRGLAGGQNEQYF.

This clone came up a few times. The chain is built from TRBV7-2 and TRBJ2-7; 9 bases agree with TRBD1. The germline V gene encodes CDR1 SGHTA and CDR2 FQGNSA. V was pared by 5 bases and J by 1 base, with 6 bases of the junction left unmatched. CDR3 length: 15 amino acids. The CDR3 coding sequence is TGTGCCAGCAGCCCAAGGGACAGGGCGTCCTACGAGCAGTACTTC. This translates into CASSPRDRASYEQYF.